Sequencing of this T cell receptor beta chain was carried out in a study of cytomegalovirus exposure and HLA in healthy donors. Amplification used 60 Vbeta primers and 13 Jbeta primers. TCRdb keeps only in-frame clones here, not all; method: immunoSEQ multiplex PCR. The sample lists roughly 290,000 clones, 80% to 90% occurring once. Germline V gene sequence: CDR1 LNHDA, CDR2 SQIVND (reference sequence). V was shortened by 7 bases and J by 4 bases, with 14 bases between the two germline ends. The CDR3 extends over 14 amino acids. J is TRBJ1-3 and V is TRBV19, with D tentatively TRBD1 (6 bases). The material sequenced was PBMCs. The TCR comes from a woman younger than 30 in good health and CMV-seronegative. The CDR3 loop is CASNWQGRGNTIYF. The CDR3 nucleotides are TGTGCCAGTAACTGGCAGGGGAGAGGAAACACCATATATTTT.